These T cell receptor beta chains were read from a single sample in a study of T-cell memory formation after mild COVID-19. TCRdb recomputed calls from the 5' RACE reads with MiXCR, one row per CDR3 protein. The table lists fewer than 500,000 distinct CDR3 sequences, roughly 23% of them singletons. Sequencing was carried out using PBMCs or a T cell subset sorted from them (not recorded which). The source of these receptors is an adult woman who had mild COVID-19 (a few samples of this study predate the infection). Cell type and time point are not known. Each CDR3 is given with its conserved first and last residue.

j_gene | v_gene | CDR3aa
TRBJ1-2 | TRBV7-6 | CASNNRGAYGYTF
TRBJ2-7 | TRBV29-1 | CSVGQVNTYEQYF
TRBJ2-7 | TRBV20-1 | CSARDAGTSHEQYF
TRBJ2-1 | TRBV10-3 | CAICKGGSGDEQFF
TRBJ2-7 | TRBV6-5 | CASSYSRLAADEQYF
TRBJ1-1 | TRBV2 | CASRKADRNTEAFF
TRBJ1-1 | TRBV20-1 | CSAREQGNTEAFF
TRBJ2-1 | TRBV18 | CASSQLAGKGNEQFF
TRBJ1-5 | TRBV9 | CASSVAGASNQPQHF
TRBJ1-1 | TRBV24-1 | CATSAAAGQGSNTEAFF
TRBJ2-5 | TRBV5-1 | CASSLAGYQETQYF
TRBJ1-5 | TRBV20-1 | CSANRDPQPQHF
TRBJ1-2 | TRBV12-3/TRBV12-4 | CASSTRRGGSFSDGYTF
TRBJ2-3 | TRBV7-6 | CASSLPCRARADTQYF
TRBJ2-7 | TRBV6-5 | CASSYSLGRSSYEQYF
TRBJ2-1 | TRBV5-1 | CASSLWGENYNEQFF
TRBJ1-1 | TRBV7-9 | CASSLWAGRWTEAFF
TRBJ2-1 | TRBV24-1 | CATSDLGTINEQFF
TRBJ1-1 | TRBV27 | CASSLRGQGRSMNTEAFF
TRBJ1-1 | TRBV6-5 | CASSIERGLDTEAFF
TRBJ2-7 | TRBV14 | CASSHASRVGIYEQYF
TRBJ1-2 | TRBV5-1 | CASSLAPGSGYGYTF
TRBJ2-3 | TRBV3-1 | CASSQDEGFADTQYF
TRBJ2-5 | TRBV7-2 | CASSSLAGGRETQYF